The T cell receptor beta chain under discussion was sequenced for a study of blood T cell repertoires in COVID-19. Study-level information: Specimens from acute and convalescent COVID-19 originated in the United States, Italy and Spain. The analysed material was cDNA or gDNA that came from T cells, B-cell-depleted T cells, or PBMCs.

Original processing notes: Quantification of nucleated cells was approximated via reference gene primer amplification. Assay used: immunoSEQ multiplex PCR; TCRdb lists only in-frame clones, some missing. V, J and clone size derive from that table, while D and trimming were established from the DNA sequence. The repertoire has approximately 94,000 clones, approximately 86% of them found once; the top ten carry around 15%. With 2 bases clipped from V and 8 bases from J, the junction kept 8 bases outside the gene matches. This CDR3 region has 18 residues. CDR1 and CDR2 (germline): KGHDR, SFDVKD. Input material: peripheral blood. This clonotype was obtained from a middle-aged man with active or convalescent COVID-19. V and J are TRBV24-1 and TRBJ2-1, with 16 bases aligning to TRBD2. The chain's CDR3 is CATSDSGTSGRANDEQFF. For the CDR3, the DNA is TGTGCCACCAGTGATTCCGGGACTAGCGGGAGGGCCAACGATGAGCAGTTCTTC.